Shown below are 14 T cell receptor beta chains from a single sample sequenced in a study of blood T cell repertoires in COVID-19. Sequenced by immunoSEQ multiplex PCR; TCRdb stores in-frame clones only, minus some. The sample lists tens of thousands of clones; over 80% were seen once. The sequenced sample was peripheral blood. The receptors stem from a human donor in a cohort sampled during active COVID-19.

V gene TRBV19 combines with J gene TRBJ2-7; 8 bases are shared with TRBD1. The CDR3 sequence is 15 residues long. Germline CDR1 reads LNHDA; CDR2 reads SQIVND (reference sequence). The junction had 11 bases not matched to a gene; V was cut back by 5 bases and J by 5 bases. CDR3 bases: TGTGCCAGTAGTCCCTCGGGACAGGCAGTACACGAGCAGTACTTC. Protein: CASSPSGQAVHEQYF.

The DNA of the CDR3 is TGTGCCAGCAGTGACACCCGGGGGAATGGCTACACCTTC. Encoded protein: CASSDTRGNGYTF. The chain is built from TRBV6-4 and TRBJ1-2; D possibly corresponds to TRBD1 (5 bases). CDR1 is MRHNA and CDR2 is SNTAGT in the germline V gene. This CDR3 comprises 13 residues. V shed 2 bases and J shed 6 bases, with 10 bases lying between them.

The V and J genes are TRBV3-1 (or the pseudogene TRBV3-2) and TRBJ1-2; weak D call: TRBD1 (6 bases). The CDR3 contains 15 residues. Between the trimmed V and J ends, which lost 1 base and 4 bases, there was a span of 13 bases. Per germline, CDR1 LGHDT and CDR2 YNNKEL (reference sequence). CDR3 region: CASSQGGRGSYGYTF. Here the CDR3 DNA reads TGTGCCAGCAGCCAAGGGGGGCGAGGATCCTATGGCTACACCTTC.

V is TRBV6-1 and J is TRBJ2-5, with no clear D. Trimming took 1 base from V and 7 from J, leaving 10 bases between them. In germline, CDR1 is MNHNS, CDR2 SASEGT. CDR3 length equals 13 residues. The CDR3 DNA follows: TGTGCCAGCAGTGAAGGTTATTCAGGGACCCAGTACTTC. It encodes CASSEGYSGTQYF.

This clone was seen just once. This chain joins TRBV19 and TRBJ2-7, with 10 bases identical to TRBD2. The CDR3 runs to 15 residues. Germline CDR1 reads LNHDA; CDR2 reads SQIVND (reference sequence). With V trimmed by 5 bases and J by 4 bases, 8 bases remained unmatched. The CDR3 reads CASSVGLATIYEQYF. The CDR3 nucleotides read TGTGCCAGTAGTGTGGGACTAGCGACAATATACGAGCAGTACTTC.

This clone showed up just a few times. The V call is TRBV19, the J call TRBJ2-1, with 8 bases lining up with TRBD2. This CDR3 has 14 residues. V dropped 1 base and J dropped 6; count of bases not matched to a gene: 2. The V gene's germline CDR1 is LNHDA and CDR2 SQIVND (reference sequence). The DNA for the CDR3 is TGTGCCAGTAGTATAGTCGGACTAGCCAATGAGCAGTTCTTC. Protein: CASSIVGLANEQFF.

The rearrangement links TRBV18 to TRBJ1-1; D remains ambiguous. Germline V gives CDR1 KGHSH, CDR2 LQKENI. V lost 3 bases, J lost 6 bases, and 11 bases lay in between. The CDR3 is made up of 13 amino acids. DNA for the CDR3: TGTGCCAGCTCACCCTCCCGGACTTCTGAAGCTTTCTTT. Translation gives CASSPSRTSEAFF.

The CDR3 protein is CAWSRGPEETQYF. The CDR3 bases are TGTGCCTGGAGTCGGGGTCCGGAAGAGACCCAGTACTTC. V gene TRBV30 combines with J gene TRBJ2-5, with a weak D call TRBD2 (5 bases). Germline CDR1 is GTSNPN and CDR2 is SVGIG (reference sequence). The CDR3 extends over 13 amino acids. Trimming shortened V by 2 bases and J by 3 bases, and 10 bases separated the two germline ends.

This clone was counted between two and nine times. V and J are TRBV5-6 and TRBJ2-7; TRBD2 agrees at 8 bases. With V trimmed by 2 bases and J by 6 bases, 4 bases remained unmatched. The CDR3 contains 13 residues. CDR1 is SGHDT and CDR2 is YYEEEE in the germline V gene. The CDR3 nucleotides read TGTGCCAGCAGCTTAAGAGCGGGAGTCGAGCAGTACTTC. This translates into CASSLRAGVEQYF.

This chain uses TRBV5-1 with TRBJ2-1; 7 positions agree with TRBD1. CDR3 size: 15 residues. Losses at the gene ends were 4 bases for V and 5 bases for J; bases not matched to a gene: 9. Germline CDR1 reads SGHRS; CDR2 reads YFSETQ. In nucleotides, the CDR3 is TGCGCCAGCAGCCTTCGACAGGGTGTAGACAATGAGCAGTTCTTC. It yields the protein CASSLRQGVDNEQFF.

In DNA, the CDR3 is TGTGCCAGCGTTACAGGGAACTATGGCTACACCTTC. This translates into CASVTGNYGYTF. V usage is TRBV28 and J usage is TRBJ1-2; maybe TRBD1 (6 bases). The CDR3 totals 12 residues. The germline V gene has CDR1 MDHEN and CDR2 SYDVKM. Trimming pared 8 bases from V and 2 bases from J, leaving 9 bases between.

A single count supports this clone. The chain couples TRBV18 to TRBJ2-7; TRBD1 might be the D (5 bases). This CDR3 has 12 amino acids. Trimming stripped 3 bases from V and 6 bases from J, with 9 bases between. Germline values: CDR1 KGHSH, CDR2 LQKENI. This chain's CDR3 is CASSPQGSEQYF. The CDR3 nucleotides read TGTGCCAGCTCACCTCAGGGTTCCGAGCAGTACTTC.

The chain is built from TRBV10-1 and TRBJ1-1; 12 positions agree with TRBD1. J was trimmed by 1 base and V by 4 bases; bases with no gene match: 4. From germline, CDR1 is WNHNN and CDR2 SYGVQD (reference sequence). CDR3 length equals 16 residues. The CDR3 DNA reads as TGCGCCAGCAGTGGAGGGACAGGGGGCACGAACACTGAAGCTTTCTTT. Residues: CASSGGTGGTNTEAFF.

The DNA of the CDR3 is TGTGCCAGCAGCTTATCTCCTATTGCCAGGGGCTACACCGGGAACACTGAAGCTTTCTTT. Residues: CASSLSPIARGYTGNTEAFF. The chain combines TRBV13 with TRBJ1-1, with TRBD1 as a possible D gene (6 bases). CDR3 length: 20 amino acids. V shed 2 bases and J shed 1 base, with 26 bases lying between them. Germline V gene data show CDR1 as PRHDT and CDR2 as FYEKMQ (reference sequence). Together with reference TRBV13 and TRBJ1-1, the CDR3 gives the full variable domain: AAGVIQSPRHLIKEKRETATLKCYPIPRHDTVYWYQQGPGQDPQFLISFYEKMQSDKGSIPDRFSAQQFSDYHSELNMSSLELGDSALYFCASSLSPIARGYTGNTEAFFGQGTRLTVV.